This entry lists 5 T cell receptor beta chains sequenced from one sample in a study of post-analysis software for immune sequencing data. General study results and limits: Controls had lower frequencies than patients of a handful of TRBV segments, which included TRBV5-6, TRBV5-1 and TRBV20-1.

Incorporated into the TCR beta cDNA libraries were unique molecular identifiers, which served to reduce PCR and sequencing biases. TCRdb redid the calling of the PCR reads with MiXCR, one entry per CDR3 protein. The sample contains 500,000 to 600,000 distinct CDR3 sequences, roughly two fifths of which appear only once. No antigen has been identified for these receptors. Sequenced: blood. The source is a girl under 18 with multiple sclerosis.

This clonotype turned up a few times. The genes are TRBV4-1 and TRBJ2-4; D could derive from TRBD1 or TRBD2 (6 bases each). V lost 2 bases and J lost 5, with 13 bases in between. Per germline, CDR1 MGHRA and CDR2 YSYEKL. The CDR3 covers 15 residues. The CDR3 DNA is TGCGCCAGCAGCCAAAGGGGGGCGCGCCAAAACATTCAGTACTTC. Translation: CASSQRGARQNIQYF.

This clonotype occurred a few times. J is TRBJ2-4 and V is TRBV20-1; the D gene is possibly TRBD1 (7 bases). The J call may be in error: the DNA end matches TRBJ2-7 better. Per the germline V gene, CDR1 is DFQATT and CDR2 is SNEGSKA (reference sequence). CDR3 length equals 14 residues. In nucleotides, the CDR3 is TGCAGTGCGGAGGGACAGCTAAACCTCGGCGAGCAGTACTTC. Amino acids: CSAEGQLNLGEQYF.

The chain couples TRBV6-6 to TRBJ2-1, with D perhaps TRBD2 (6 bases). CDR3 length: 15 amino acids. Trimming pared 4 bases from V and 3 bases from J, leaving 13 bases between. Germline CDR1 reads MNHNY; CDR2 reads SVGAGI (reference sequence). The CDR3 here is CASSSAAGVYNEQFF. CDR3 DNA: TGTGCCAGCAGTTCTGCAGCGGGTGTCTACAATGAGCAGTTCTTC.

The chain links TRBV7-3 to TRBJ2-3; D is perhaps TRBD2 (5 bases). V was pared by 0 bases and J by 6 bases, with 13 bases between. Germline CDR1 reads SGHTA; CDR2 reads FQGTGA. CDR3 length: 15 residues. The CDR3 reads CASSLTITGSDTQYF. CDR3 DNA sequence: TGTGCCAGCAGCTTAACTATTACGGGATCGGATACGCAGTATTTT. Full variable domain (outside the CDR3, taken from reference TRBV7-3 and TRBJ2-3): GAGVSQTPSNKVTEKGKYVELRCDPISGHTALYWYRQSLGQGPEFLIYFQGTGAADDSGLPNDRFFAVRPEGSVSTLKIQRTERGDSAVYLCASSLTITGSDTQYFGPGTRLTVL.

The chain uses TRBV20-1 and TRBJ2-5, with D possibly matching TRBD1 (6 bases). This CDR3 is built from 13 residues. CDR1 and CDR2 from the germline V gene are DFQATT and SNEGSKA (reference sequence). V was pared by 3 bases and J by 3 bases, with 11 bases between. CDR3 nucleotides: TGCAGTGCTAGCATACAGGGAAAAGAGACCCAGTACTTC. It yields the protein CSASIQGKETQYF.